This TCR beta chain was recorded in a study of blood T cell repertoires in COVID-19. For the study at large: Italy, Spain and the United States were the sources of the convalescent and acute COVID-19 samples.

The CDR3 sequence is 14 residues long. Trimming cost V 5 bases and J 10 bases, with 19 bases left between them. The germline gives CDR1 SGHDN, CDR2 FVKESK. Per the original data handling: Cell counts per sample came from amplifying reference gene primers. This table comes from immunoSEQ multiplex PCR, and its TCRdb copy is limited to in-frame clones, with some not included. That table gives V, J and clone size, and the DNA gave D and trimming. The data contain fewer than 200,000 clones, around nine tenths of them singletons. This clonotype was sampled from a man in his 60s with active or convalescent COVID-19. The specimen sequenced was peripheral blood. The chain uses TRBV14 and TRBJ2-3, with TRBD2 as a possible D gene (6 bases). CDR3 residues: CASSAGRGGSAQYF. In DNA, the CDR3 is TGTGCCAGCAGCGCAGGAAGAGGAGGGAGTGCGCAGTATTTT.